This T cell receptor (beta chain) came from a study of T cell clonality in common variable immunodeficiency. The CDR3 consists of 16 residues. Trimming removed 0 bases from V and 0 bases from J; junction bases left unmatched: 3. Germline loops: CDR1 SGHRS, CDR2 YFSETQ. Assay: immunoSEQ multiplex PCR; the TCRdb copy retains only in-frame clones and omits some. The record shows some 40,000 clones for this sample, with no singletons present. The sample holds many counts of this clone. Read data end 3 residues before the CDR3 end; the end is taken from the germline J gene. This chain uses TRBV5-1 with TRBJ2-1, with 7 bases aligning to TRBD2. The sequence came from a person between 18 and 70 years old in good health. Specimen: peripheral blood mononuclear cells. CDR3 sequence reads: CASSLVASGSYNEQFF. The CDR3 bases that were read are TGCGCCAGCAGCTTGGTGGCTAGCGGCTCCTACAATGAG.